The source of this TCR beta chain is a study of cytomegalovirus exposure and HLA in healthy donors. As to this clone: The antigen is unknown.

Study outcomes and limitations: Later examination showed HLA-associated TCR beta chains had greater clonal expansion than equally common others. Earlier analysis yielded a pattern in which most TCR beta V segments were productive about 90% or about 30% of the time. In a later analysis, TCR beta V- and J-gene trimming showed a link to a missense DCLRE1C variant. Later analysis showed most CMV-associated TCR beta chains appearing HLA-restricted.

V lost 6 bases to trimming and J lost 1 base; unmatched junction nucleotides: 19. The CDR3 consists of 21 residues. Germline V gene data show CDR1 as ENHRY and CDR2 as SYGVKD. PCR was performed using 60 Vbeta and 13 Jbeta primers. Here immunoSEQ multiplex PCR was the method, and the copy in TCRdb shows in-frame clones only, minus some. Of 80,000 to 100,000 clones in the sample, around 73% were seen once. The sample comprised PBMCs. The chain links TRBV10-3 to TRBJ2-1; TRBD2 matches at 12 bases. The TCR originated in a middle-aged man in good health and CMV-seronegative. The CDR3 DNA reads TGTGCCATCAGCCTAGGGCTAGCGGGGGGGATCTCGGCAAGGTCCTACAATGAGCAGTTCTTC. It translates to CAISLGLAGGISARSYNEQFF.